The present T cell receptor (beta chain) was sequenced within a study of radiation and T cells in renal cell carcinoma. Documented time point: blood 2 weeks post-SBRT. The treatment: 15 Gy SBRT to primary tumor, nephrectomy 4 weeks later. Clones were read by immunoSEQ multiplex PCR, and TCRdb kept only the in-frame ones, dropping some. The sample includes roughly 75,000 clones, roughly 82% of them seen just once. The CDR3 runs to 14 residues. The V gene's germline CDR1 is MGHDK and CDR2 SYGVNS. The V and J ends lost 2 bases and 3 bases respectively, with 8 bases between them. This chain connects TRBV25-1 to TRBJ1-5; a possible D gene is TRBD1 (5 bases). The source material was blood, sampled from a patient whose treatment included radiotherapy and nephrectomy. The sequence came from a man aged 55 to 70 with renal cell carcinoma. The CDR3 nucleotides are TGTGCCAGCAGTGAAACAGGTATCAATCAGCCCCAGCATTTT. Translating it yields CASSETGINQPQHF.